The clone carrying this TCR beta chain was recorded a few times. TCRdb fed the 5' RACE reads into MiXCR, producing one record per CDR3 protein. This sample has 150,000 to 200,000 distinct CDR3 sequences, with about 14% found just once. The CDR3 contains 17 residues. CDR1 and CDR2 (germline): MNHEY, SVGAGI. V lost 0 bases and J lost 3, with 18 bases in between. This record comes from a study of T-cell memory formation after mild COVID-19. The chain uses TRBV6-5 and TRBJ2-7; D may be TRBD1 (6 bases). The clonotype was recovered from an adult woman who had mild COVID-19 (a few samples of this study predate the infection). Cell type and time point are not known. Sequenced material: PBMCs or a T cell subset sorted from them (not recorded which). The chain's CDR3 is CASSYSKGQTYYYEQYF. CDR3 nucleotides: TGTGCCAGCAGTTACTCGAAAGGACAGACCTACTACTACGAGCAGTACTTC.